The clone carrying this T cell receptor beta chain was observed a few times. Germline V gene data show CDR1 as SQVTM and CDR2 as ANQGSEA. The CDR3 has 10 residues. Trimming removed 4 bases from V and 12 bases from J, with 7 bases in between. The source of the sample is a study of CD8+ T cells in alopecia areata. Extraction of RNA preceded its reverse transcription into cDNA, which served as the sequencing template. The table came from immunoSEQ multiplex PCR; TCRdb's copy has only in-frame clones and leaves some out. The data contain 120,000 or so clones, around two fifths of them singletons. The receptor was isolated from a human donor with alopecia areata. Material: CD4+ T cells sorted from blood. J is TRBJ2-6 and V is TRBV29-1; D is ambiguous. The CDR3 DNA sequence: TGCAGCGTTGGTGAGGTCGTCCTGACTTTC. Encoded protein: CSVGEVVLTF.